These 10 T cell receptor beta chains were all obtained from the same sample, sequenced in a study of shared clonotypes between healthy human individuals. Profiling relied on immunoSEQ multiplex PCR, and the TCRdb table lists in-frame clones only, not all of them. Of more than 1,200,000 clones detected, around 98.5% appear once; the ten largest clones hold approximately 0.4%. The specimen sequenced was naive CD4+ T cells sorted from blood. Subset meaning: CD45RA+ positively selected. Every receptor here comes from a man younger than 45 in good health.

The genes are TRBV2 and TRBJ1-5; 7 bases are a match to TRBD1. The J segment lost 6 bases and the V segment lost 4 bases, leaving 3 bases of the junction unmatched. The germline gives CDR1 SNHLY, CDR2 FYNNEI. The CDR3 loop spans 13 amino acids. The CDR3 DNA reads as TGTGCCAGCAGTGCCAGGGGGGTTCAGCCCCAGCATTTT. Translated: CASSARGVQPQHF.

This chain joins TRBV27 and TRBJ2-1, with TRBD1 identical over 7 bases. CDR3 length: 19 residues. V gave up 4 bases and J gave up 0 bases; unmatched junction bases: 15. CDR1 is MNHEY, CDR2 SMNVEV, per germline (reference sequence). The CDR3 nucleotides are TGTGCCAGCAGTTCCGACCCCGGGACAGACGACCTCTCCTACAATGAGCAGTTCTTC. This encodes CASSSDPGTDDLSYNEQFF.

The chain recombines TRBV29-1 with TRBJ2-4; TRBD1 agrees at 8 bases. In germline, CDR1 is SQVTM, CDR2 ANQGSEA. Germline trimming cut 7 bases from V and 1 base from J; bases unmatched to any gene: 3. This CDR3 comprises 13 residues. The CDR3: CSAGGLAKNIQYF. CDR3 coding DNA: TGCAGCGCAGGGGGCCTGGCCAAAAACATTCAGTACTTC.

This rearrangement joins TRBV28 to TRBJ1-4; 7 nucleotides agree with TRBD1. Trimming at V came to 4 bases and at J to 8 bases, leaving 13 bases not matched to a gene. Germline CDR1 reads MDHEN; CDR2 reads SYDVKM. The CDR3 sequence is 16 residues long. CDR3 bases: TGTGCCAGCAGTTCAAACGAACAGGGGTTAGGGGAAAAACTGTTTTTT. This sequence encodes CASSSNEQGLGEKLFF. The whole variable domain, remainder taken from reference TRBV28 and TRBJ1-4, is DVKVTQSSRYLVKRTGEKVFLECVQDMDHENMFWYRQDPGLGLRLIYFSYDVKMKEKGDIPEGYSVSREKKERFSLILESASTNQTSMYLCASSSNEQGLGEKLFFGSGTQLSVL.

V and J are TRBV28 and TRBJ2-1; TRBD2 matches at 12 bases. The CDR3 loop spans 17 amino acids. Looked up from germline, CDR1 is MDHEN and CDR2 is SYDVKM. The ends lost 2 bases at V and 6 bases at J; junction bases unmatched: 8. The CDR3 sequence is CASSLAGLAGGPNEQFF. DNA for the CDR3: TGTGCCAGCAGTTTAGCGGGACTAGCGGGTGGGCCCAATGAGCAGTTCTTC.

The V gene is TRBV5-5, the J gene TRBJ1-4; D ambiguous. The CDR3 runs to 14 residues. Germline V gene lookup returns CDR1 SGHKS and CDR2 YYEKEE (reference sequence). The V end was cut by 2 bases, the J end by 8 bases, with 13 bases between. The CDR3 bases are TGTGCCAGCAGCTTAGAGTTCTTAGGGGAAAAACTGTTTTTT. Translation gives CASSLEFLGEKLFF.

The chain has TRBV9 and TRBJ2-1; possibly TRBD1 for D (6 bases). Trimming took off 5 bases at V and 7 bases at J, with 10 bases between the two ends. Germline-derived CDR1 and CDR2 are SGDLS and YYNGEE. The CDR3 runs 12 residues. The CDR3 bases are TGTGCCAGCAGTAATAGGGGGAATGAGCAGTTCTTC. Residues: CASSNRGNEQFF.

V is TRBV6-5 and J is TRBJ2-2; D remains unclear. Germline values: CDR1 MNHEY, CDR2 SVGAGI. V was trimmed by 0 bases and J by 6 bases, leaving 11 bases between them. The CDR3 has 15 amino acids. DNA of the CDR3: TGTGCCAGCAGTTACTCGGCATATCCCCCCGGGGAGCTGTTTTTT. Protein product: CASSYSAYPPGELFF.

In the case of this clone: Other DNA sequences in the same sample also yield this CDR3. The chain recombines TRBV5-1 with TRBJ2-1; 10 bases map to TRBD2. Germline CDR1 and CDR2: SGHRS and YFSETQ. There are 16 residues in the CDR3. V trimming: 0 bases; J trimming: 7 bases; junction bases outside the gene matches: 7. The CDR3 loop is CASSLDPSGSYNEQFF. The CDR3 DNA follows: TGCGCCAGCAGCTTGGACCCTAGCGGGAGTTATAATGAGCAGTTCTTC.

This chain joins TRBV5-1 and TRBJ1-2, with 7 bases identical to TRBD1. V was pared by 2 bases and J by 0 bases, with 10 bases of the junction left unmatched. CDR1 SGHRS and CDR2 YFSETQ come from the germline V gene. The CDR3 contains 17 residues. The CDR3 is CASSLTEGQAANYGYTF. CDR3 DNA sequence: TGCGCCAGCAGCTTAACCGAAGGACAGGCCGCTAACTATGGCTACACCTTC. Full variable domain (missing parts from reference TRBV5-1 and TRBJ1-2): KAGVTQTPRYLIKTRGQQVTLSCSPISGHRSVSWYQQTPGQGLQFLFEYFSETQRNKGNFPGRFSGRQFSNSRSEMNVSTLELGDSALYLCASSLTEGQAANYGYTFGSGTRLTVV.